A single sample gave rise to the 27 T cell receptor beta chains below, sequenced in a study of T cell responses to AZD1222 COVID-19 vaccine. The assay was immunoSEQ multiplex PCR, and TCRdb's table has in-frame clones only and misses some. In the table there are some 99,000 clones, roughly nine tenths of which are singletons. The source material was peripheral blood, sampled on day 0 of AZD1222 vaccination. These receptors all stem from an adult in good health.

The chain recombines TRBV2 with TRBJ1-2, with D unclear. With 6 bases removed from V and 4 bases from J, the gap between germline ends came to 15 bases. This CDR3 is 14 amino acids long. Per the germline V gene, CDR1 is SNHLY and CDR2 is FYNNEI. The CDR3 region is CASRGSMGGYGYTF. The CDR3 DNA reads TGTGCCAGCAGAGGGTCCATGGGAGGCTATGGCTACACCTTC. Full variable domain (rest looked up from reference TRBV2 and TRBJ1-2): EPEVTQTPSHQVTQMGQEVILRCVPISNHLYFYWYRQILGQKVEFLVSFYNNEISEKSEIFDDQFSVERPDGSNFTLKIRSTKLEDSAMYFCASRGSMGGYGYTFGSGTRLTVV.

V is TRBV10-2 and J is TRBJ1-1; D is perhaps TRBD1 (6 bases). Trimming pared 2 bases from V and 5 bases from J, leaving 12 bases between. There are 14 residues in the CDR3. From germline, CDR1 is WSHSY and CDR2 SAAADI. The CDR3 nucleotides read TGCGCCAGCAGTGAGATGGGGGGCCGAACTGAAGCTTTCTTT. Protein sequence: CASSEMGGRTEAFF.

The V and J genes are TRBV24-1 and TRBJ2-3; D is unresolved. The CDR3 is made up of 13 amino acids. CDR1 and CDR2 (germline): KGHDR, SFDVKD. The ends were cut back, 5 bases at V and 6 bases at J, with 11 bases in the middle. Here the CDR3 reads CATSVLGSDTQYF. The CDR3 nucleotides are TGTGCCACCAGTGTCTTAGGGTCGGATACGCAGTATTTT.

The chain has TRBV7-8 and TRBJ1-3; 7 bases align to TRBD1. J gave up 1 base and V 5 bases, and 8 bases lay outside the gene matches. Germline V gene data show CDR1 as SGHVS and CDR2 as FQNEAQ. CDR3 length: 16 residues. CDR3 nucleotide sequence: TGTGCCAGCAGCCCCCACAGGGGTCCATCTGGAAACACCATATATTTT. Translation gives CASSPHRGPSGNTIYF.

The chain uses TRBV7-8 and TRBJ2-1; 10 nucleotides line up with TRBD2. The V gene end was trimmed by 5 bases and the J gene end by 2 bases; junction bases not matched to a gene: 3. This CDR3 contains 15 residues. Germline V gene sequence: CDR1 SGHVS, CDR2 FQNEAQ. The CDR3 here is CASSPSGGPYNEQFF. CDR3 coding DNA: TGTGCCAGCAGCCCTAGCGGGGGACCCTACAATGAGCAGTTCTTC.

This rearrangement joins TRBV7-3 to TRBJ1-2; 8 positions agree with TRBD1. This CDR3 contains 13 residues. Germline lookup yields CDR1 SGHTA and CDR2 FQGTGA. V dropped 2 bases and J dropped 7; count of bases not matched to a gene: 3. The CDR3 coding sequence is TGTGCCAGCAGCTTAGGACAGGGAGGTGGCTACACCTTC. Its protein is CASSLGQGGGYTF. The complete variable domain, with remaining parts taken from reference TRBV7-3 and TRBJ1-2, reads GAGVSQTPSNKVTEKGKYVELRCDPISGHTALYWYRQSLGQGPEFLIYFQGTGAADDSGLPNDRFFAVRPEGSVSTLKIQRTERGDSAVYLCASSLGQGGGYTFGSGTRLTVV.

This chain uses TRBV5-1 with TRBJ2-5; 7 positions match TRBD2. Germline lookup yields CDR1 SGHRS and CDR2 YFSETQ. Trimming removed 3 bases from V and 3 bases from J; junction bases left unmatched: 11. The CDR3 sequence is 16 residues long. CDR3: CASSSLSASGEETQYF. CDR3 sequence (DNA): TGCGCCAGCAGCTCCTTGAGCGCGAGCGGGGAAGAGACCCAGTACTTC.

The chain carries TRBV30 and TRBJ1-5, with a tentative D call TRBD1 (5 bases). The length of the CDR3 is 13 residues. V was pared by 5 bases and J by 7 bases, with 15 bases between. Germline CDR1 GTSNPN, CDR2 SVGIG (reference sequence). The CDR3, as DNA: TGTGCCTGGGGGACCATAGTTAAGCAGCCCCAGCATTTT. Encoded protein: CAWGTIVKQPQHF.

The J gene is TRBJ2-3, the V gene TRBV27; D is uncertain. Germline assignment: CDR1 MNHEY and CDR2 SMNVEV (reference sequence). This CDR3 has 14 residues. The V end was cut by 6 bases, the J end by 5 bases, with 15 bases between. CDR3 amino acids: CASSVRQALDTQYF. The CDR3 DNA reads as TGTGCCAGCAGCGTACGGCAAGCATTAGATACGCAGTATTTT.

CDR3 DNA: TGTGCCAGCAGTGCGACAGAAGAGCATCAGCCCCAGCATTTT. This sequence encodes CASSATEEHQPQHF. V gene TRBV27 combines with J gene TRBJ1-5; the D gene is possibly TRBD1 (5 bases). Germline V lookup: CDR1 MNHEY, CDR2 SMNVEV (reference sequence). Trimming shortened V by 5 bases and J by 5 bases, and 13 bases separated the two germline ends. The CDR3 has 14 amino acids.

This sequence joins TRBV7-2 and TRBJ1-1; D is undetermined. The CDR3 loop spans 12 amino acids. Germline CDR1 and CDR2: SGHTA and FQGNSA. The ends were cut back, 1 base at V and 8 bases at J, with 8 bases in the middle. The CDR3 nucleotides are TGTGCCAGCAGCTTAGATTGGGGAGAAGCTTTCTTT. Protein sequence: CASSLDWGEAFF.

The chain carries TRBV10-3 and TRBJ2-6, with TRBD2 matching 7 bases. Germline V gene sequence: CDR1 ENHRY, CDR2 SYGVKD. V was pared by 4 bases and J by 2 bases, with 5 bases of the junction left unmatched. The CDR3 length is 16 residues. The CDR3 spells CAISALGRAGANVLTF. The CDR3 DNA is TGTGCCATCAGTGCACTTGGGAGGGCTGGGGCCAACGTCCTGACTTTC.

J is TRBJ1-1 and V is TRBV12-3 or TRBV12-4; D is undetermined. V dropped 6 bases and J dropped 8 bases, with 13 bases sitting between them. CDR3 length: 12 amino acids. Here the CDR3 DNA reads TGTGCCAGCAGCTTGACGGTAGGGGAAGCTTTCTTT. Amino acids: CASSLTVGEAFF.

The chain employs TRBV2 and TRBJ2-3; 10 bases fit TRBD2. The CDR3 is 17 amino acids. Germline V gene lookup returns CDR1 SNHLY and CDR2 FYNNEI. Trimming took 6 bases from V and 6 from J; bases not matched to a gene: 15. In nucleotides, the CDR3 is TGTGCCAGCAGCCTCCCACTAGCGGGGATGTATACGGATACGCAGTATTTT. Protein sequence: CASSLPLAGMYTDTQYF.

The table lists this clone with a few counts. This chain connects TRBV19 to TRBJ1-6, with a weak D call TRBD1 (5 bases). CDR3 length equals 12 residues. The germline V gene has CDR1 LNHDA and CDR2 SQIVND (reference sequence). V lost 7 bases and J lost 6, with 7 bases in between. The CDR3 DNA is TGTGCCAGTATGGGGGGTAATTCACCCCTCCACTTT. Its protein product is CASMGGNSPLHF.

The rearrangement links TRBV18 to TRBJ1-5, with a weak D call TRBD1 (6 bases). Germline loops: CDR1 KGHSH, CDR2 LQKENI. The ends were cut back, 6 bases at V and 5 bases at J, with 14 bases in the middle. The CDR3 loop spans 14 amino acids. CDR3 nucleotides: TGTGCCAGCTCCCCTACAGGGAGATATCAGCCCCAGCATTTT. Translating gives CASSPTGRYQPQHF.

V and J are TRBV6-1 and TRBJ1-2; D is unresolved. This CDR3 comprises 14 residues. Trimming left V 2 bases short and J 6 bases short, with 13 bases between. Germline-derived CDR1 and CDR2 are MNHNS and SASEGT. The CDR3 loop reads CASSETTVSHGYTF. In nucleotides, the CDR3 is TGTGCCAGCAGTGAAACAACAGTATCCCATGGCTACACCTTC.

V and J are TRBV5-1 and TRBJ1-4, with D perhaps matching TRBD1 (5 bases). CDR3 length: 17 residues. V was clipped by 0 bases and J by 8 bases, with 20 bases between them. CDR1 is SGHRS and CDR2 is YFSETQ in the germline V gene. CDR3 in amino acids: CASSLGGTGMVGEKLFF. The CDR3 coding sequence is TGCGCCAGCAGCTTGGGGGGCACGGGGATGGTTGGCGAAAAACTGTTTTTT. Supplemented by reference TRBV5-1 and TRBJ1-4, the full variable domain reads KAGVTQTPRYLIKTRGQQVTLSCSPISGHRSVSWYQQTPGQGLQFLFEYFSETQRNKGNFPGRFSGRQFSNSRSEMNVSTLELGDSALYLCASSLGGTGMVGEKLFFGSGTQLSVL.

This chain links TRBV27 with TRBJ1-2; 11 nucleotides line up with TRBD1. The J segment lost 8 bases and the V segment lost 6 bases, leaving 14 bases of the junction unmatched. This CDR3 region has 16 residues. CDR1 is MNHEY and CDR2 is SMNVEV in the germline V gene (reference sequence). In nucleotides, the CDR3 is TGTGCCAGCAGCCGTACTCCCGGGACAGGGGGGTACGGCTACACCTTC. Translated: CASSRTPGTGGYGYTF.

This clone was counted a single time. The chain carries TRBV3-1 (or the pseudogene TRBV3-2) and TRBJ1-5, with a possible D match to TRBD1 (5 bases). This CDR3 comprises 15 residues. Germline V CDR1 and CDR2: LGHDT, YNNKEL (reference sequence). V was clipped by 5 bases and J by 0 bases, with 11 bases between them. This CDR3 is CASSSGTNSNQPQHF. The CDR3 DNA is TGTGCCAGCAGCTCCGGGACGAATAGCAATCAGCCCCAGCATTTT.

The chain combines TRBV30 with TRBJ2-5; TRBD2 might be the D (5 bases). The CDR3 loop spans 11 amino acids. CDR1 GTSNPN and CDR2 SVGIG come from the germline V gene (reference sequence). This CDR3 reads CAEGPQETQYF. In DNA form, the CDR3 reads TGTGCTGAGGGCCCCCAAGAGACCCAGTACTTC.

This chain's CDR3 is CASSDFQGDYNEQFF. CDR3 in DNA: TGCGCCAGCAGTGATTTCCAGGGGGATTACAATGAGCAGTTCTTC. This sequence joins TRBV10-1 and TRBJ2-1; 7 bases fit TRBD1. The V segment lost 3 bases and the J segment 4 bases; nucleotides outside the gene matches: 6. CDR1 is WNHNN, CDR2 SYGVQD, per germline (reference sequence). This CDR3 has 15 residues.

The chain links TRBV18 to TRBJ2-1; TRBD2 might be the D (5 bases). V was clipped by 0 bases and J by 0 bases, with 12 bases between them. The CDR3 has 17 residues. The germline V gene encodes CDR1 KGHSH and CDR2 LQKENI. The CDR3 reads CASSPPSFGSSYNEQFF. Here the CDR3 DNA reads TGTGCCAGCTCACCACCTAGCTTTGGGAGCTCCTACAATGAGCAGTTCTTC. Filled out from reference TRBV18 and TRBJ2-1, the complete variable domain reads NAGVMQNPRHLVRRRGQEARLRCSPMKGHSHVYWYRQLPEEGLKFMVYLQKENIIDESGMPKERFSAEFPKEGPSILRIQQVVRGDSAAYFCASSPPSFGSSYNEQFFGPGTRLTVL.

The chain joins TRBV19 to TRBJ1-5; a possible D gene is TRBD1 (6 bases). The CDR3 is 16 amino acids. Germline V CDR1 and CDR2: LNHDA, SQIVND (reference sequence). V lost 3 bases to trimming and J lost 0 bases, with 12 bases between them. The CDR3 coding sequence is TGTGCCAGTAGTATCGGACAGACTTATAGCAATCAGCCCCAGCATTTT. Translated: CASSIGQTYSNQPQHF.

The J gene is TRBJ1-2, the V gene TRBV24-1; D is unresolved. V lost 3 bases and J lost 0, with 7 bases in between. Germline lookup yields CDR1 KGHDR and CDR2 SFDVKD. This CDR3 region has 14 residues. Here the CDR3 DNA reads TGTGCCACCAGTGATCCGGGATCTAACTATGGCTACACCTTC. This sequence encodes CATSDPGSNYGYTF.

The V and J genes are TRBV3-1 (or the pseudogene TRBV3-2) and TRBJ2-2; the D gene is possibly TRBD1 (5 bases). The CDR3 length is 15 residues. V lost 1 base and J 1 base, leaving 7 bases between the germline ends. Germline V gives CDR1 LGHDT, CDR2 YNNKEL (reference sequence). CDR3 bases: TGTGCCAGCAGCCAAGGGGGCGGGAACACCGGGGAGCTGTTTTTT. Translation gives CASSQGGGNTGELFF.

The chain's CDR3 is CASRGQAVHQAFF. As DNA, the CDR3 is TGTGCCAGCAGGGGACAGGCGGTACATCAAGCTTTCTTT. This chain connects TRBV5-6 to TRBJ1-1, with 8 bases identical to TRBD1. The V gene end was trimmed by 5 bases and the J gene end by 9 bases; junction bases not matched to a gene: 9. The CDR3 runs 13 residues. Germline lookup yields CDR1 SGHDT and CDR2 YYEEEE.